These T cell receptor beta chains were read from a single sample in a study of T cells expressing NK-cell markers. Each CDR3 protein gets one entry in TCRdb, which reprocessed the 5' RACE reads and gives no DNA. The sample is made up of around 470,000 distinct CDR3 sequences, and the top ten hold 1.4% of it. The sample was blood T cells: a sorted CD56 or NKG2C T cell subset, CD4+ or CD8+ T cells, or bulk PBMC T cells (not recorded which). The source is a woman in her fifties or sixties in good health. Both conserved end residues are part of each CDR3.

v_gene	j_gene	CDR3aa
TRBV20-1	TRBJ1-6	CSARDQGGWNSPLHF
TRBV20-1	TRBJ2-3	CSAIPIIAGGRSDTQYF
TRBV11-2	TRBJ2-1	CASSLVAASGMYDNEQFF
TRBV11-2	TRBJ2-1	CASSFPHFRGLAGANNEQFF
TRBV20-1	TRBJ2-1	CSAGSTNYNEQFF
TRBV6-2/TRBV6-3	TRBJ2-3	CATVSGTSGTDTQYF
TRBV7-8	TRBJ2-1	CASSLSRTGGQEQFF
TRBV12-3/TRBV12-4	TRBJ2-5	CASSSGQGLKETQYF
TRBV5-1	TRBJ2-3	CASQLASTDTQYF
TRBV7-8	TRBJ1-2	CASRAGTEANYGYTF
TRBV12-3/TRBV12-4	TRBJ1-5	CASSLNAGQPQHF
TRBV19	TRBJ1-4	CASSPKGLPNEKLFF
TRBV6-1	TRBJ2-1	CASSEAGGGRNLYNEQFF
TRBV5-1	TRBJ2-1	CASSQTHEYNEQFF
TRBV20-1	TRBJ2-3	CSASGSFSTDTQYF
TRBV7-9	TRBJ1-1	CASSLGGVGNTEAFF
TRBV11-2	TRBJ2-4	CASSLVAGGKNIQYF
TRBV20-1	TRBJ1-6	CSASDRGNSPLHF
TRBV20-1	TRBJ2-5	CSASQLTGGVGTQYF
TRBV12-3/TRBV12-4	TRBJ2-4	CASSQTGWEAKNIQYF
TRBV5-1	TRBJ2-2	CASSLSGTGELFF
TRBV5-1	TRBJ2-5	CASWGHPDQETQYF
TRBV6-4	TRBJ1-6	CASRITGEVRNSPLHF
TRBV2	TRBJ2-2	CASSLSGTRGTGELFF
TRBV4-1	TRBJ1-3	CASSNPSKVSSGNTIYF
TRBV7-2	TRBJ1-1	CASSLGQGRWDTEAFF
TRBV2	TRBJ2-1	CASIGRRGTQLLNEQFF
TRBV6-2/TRBV6-3	TRBJ2-3	CASRTGVTDTQYF
TRBV7-9	TRBJ2-1	CAPGRGSSYNEQFF
TRBV29-1	TRBJ2-1	CSVVVGHEQFF
TRBV3-1	TRBJ1-1	CASSQTRASLEAFF
TRBV7-9	TRBJ2-3	CASSLGQGHTQYF
TRBV3-1	TRBJ1-2	CASSQGSGRGYTF
TRBV12-3/TRBV12-4	TRBJ2-5	CASSPRARATQYF
TRBV5-1	TRBJ1-1	CASSAGTKMNTEAFF
TRBV3-1	TRBJ1-1	CASRQGLGTEAFF
TRBV20-1	TRBJ1-4	CSARDLGGRDEKLFF
TRBV6-2/TRBV6-3	TRBJ2-1	CASSSPLAGAFF
TRBV11-3	TRBJ2-1	CASSLGAGDTYNEQFF
TRBV20-1	TRBJ2-5	CSAEGTSGSFGETQYF
TRBV6-5	TRBJ2-3	CASSYYGGRADTQYF
TRBV7-2	TRBJ2-1	CASSLVGTHNEQFF
TRBV12-3/TRBV12-4	TRBJ2-7	CASRIAGEQYF
TRBV18	TRBJ2-6	CASSPNSGYGANVLTF
TRBV5-6	TRBJ2-2	CASSFLSGGPGELFF
TRBV14	TRBJ2-2	CASSLPGQGRSGELFF
TRBV25-1	TRBJ1-2	CASSGIPAGYGYTF
TRBV6-1	TRBJ2-5	CASRDLSGGIYF
TRBV10-3	TRBJ2-3	CAISALGVDTDTQYF
TRBV5-1	TRBJ2-3	CASSPGTGAFLTDTQYF
TRBV30	TRBJ2-3	CAWSVRGSRIGQYF
TRBV12-3/TRBV12-4	TRBJ1-2	CASSFALEGARGYTF
TRBV3-1	TRBJ2-1	CASSRDRALVGEQFF
TRBV2	TRBJ2-3	CASSVSSGRGVEVIRTDTQYF
TRBV5-1	TRBJ1-2	CASSPGPVGGGYTF
TRBV29-1	TRBJ2-5	CSVELGSLGTQYF
TRBV5-6	TRBJ2-3	CASSSFHWRESTDTQYF
TRBV5-1	TRBJ2-1	CASSVQGASDEQFF